Included here is one TCR beta chain sequence, with context. What it binds is unknown. This specimen belongs to a study of cytomegalovirus exposure and HLA in healthy donors. Study-level results: Despite most TCR sequences being rare, some public TCRs occurred in many donors. Immune exposure data for these donors was limited to CMV serostatus.

Germline-derived CDR1 and CDR2 are MDHEN and SYDVKM. The CDR3 is 15 amino acids. Trimming cost V 7 bases and J 0 bases, with 12 bases left between them. The primer mix had 60 Vbeta and 13 Jbeta primers. Profiling relied on immunoSEQ multiplex PCR, and the TCRdb table lists in-frame clones only, not all of them. The sample shows approximately 73,000 clones, approximately 57% of them seen only once. The chain employs TRBV28 and TRBJ2-2; TRBD2 might be the D (6 bases). The receptor was isolated from a man aged 25 to 40 in good health and CMV-seropositive. Sequencing used PBMCs. CDR3 in DNA: TGTGCCAGCACCAGAGGAGGGTCGAACACCGGGGAGCTGTTTTTT. This codes for CASTRGGSNTGELFF.